This TCR beta chain was identified in a study of beta chain features in type 1 diabetes. The overall study: Examination covered over 85,000,000 sorted cells spanning all samples.

In germline, CDR1 is MNHEY, CDR2 SMNVEV (reference sequence). V was cut by 4 bases and J by 3 bases, with 13 bases left in between. This CDR3 has 15 amino acids. Cells sorted by CD45RO/CCR7/CD25/CD127/CD95/CD27 comprised CD4+ naive, central memory, regulatory and stem cell-like memory cells. Each sorted population was over 98% pure. Study-level findings and limits: A pattern of fewer insertions and more deletions at VDJ junctions was seen in type 1 diabetes patients.

Isolated RNA was reverse transcribed in full, so expressed TCRB transcripts were sequenced. Profiled with immunoSEQ multiplex PCR; TCRdb holds only in-frame clones, not every one. This sample carries 200,000 to 300,000 clones, about 14% of them seen once, and the ten largest clones take about 0.026%. About this clone itself: The antigen is unknown.

The chain links TRBV27 to TRBJ2-1, with D possibly TRBD2 on 6 matching bases. Material: naive CD4+ T cells from blood. The sequence was obtained from a woman aged 40 to 50 in good health. CDR3 in DNA: TGTGCCAGCAGTTCTAGCGTGCAGGGCTACAATGAGCAGTTCTTC. It codes for CASSSSVQGYNEQFF.